A selection of T cell receptor beta chains follows, all from one sample in a study of human T cells and chemical hapten exposure. TCRdb analysed the RACE reads with MiXCR anew, one entry per CDR3 protein. The table has under 200,000 distinct CDR3 sequences, around 30% seen once. Sequenced here: whole blood, sampled in connection with sensitization to the hapten diphenylcyclopropenone (DPC). The receptors shown here come from a woman aged 30 to 39 with alopecia areata. Some clones in this sample may be carry-over from other donors' samples. Each CDR3 is given with its conserved first and last residue. The D gene is left open where the match is weak. Only part of the rows carry a size: once, few, many, or a class if the clone is expanded.

CASSLRTGANSGANVLTF	TGTGCCAGCAGCCTTCGGACAGGGGCTAACTCTGGGGCCAACGTCCTGACTTTC	TRBD1	TRBJ2-6	TRBV7-2	few
CASMLMRGGSYNEQFF	TGCGCCAGCATGCTTATGCGGGGCGGCTCCTACAATGAGCAGTTCTTC	-	TRBJ2-1	TRBV5-1	-
CASSSGTSGGAADTQYF	TGTGCCAGCAGCTCCGGGACTAGCGGGGGGGCCGCCGATACGCAGTATTTT	TRBD2	TRBJ2-3	TRBV5-4	-
CASSFGQDYYNEQFF	TGCGCCAGCAGCTTTGGACAGGATTACTACAATGAGCAGTTCTTC	TRBD1	TRBJ2-1	TRBV5-1	-
CASSFGGTNQPQHF	TGTGCCAGCAGTTTTGGAGGGACTAATCAGCCCCAGCATTTT	-	TRBJ1-5	TRBV12-3/TRBV12-4	few
CSVRTGFQETQYF	TGCAGCGTCCGAACAGGGTTCCAAGAGACCCAGTACTTC	-	TRBJ2-5	TRBV29-1	-
CSADFYNEQFF	TGCAGCGCCGACTTCTACAATGAGCAGTTCTTC	-	TRBJ2-1	TRBV29-1	few
CASSEQAEQFF	TGTGCCAGCAGTGAGCAGGCTGAGCAGTTCTTC	-	TRBJ2-1	TRBV2	few
CASGRRSGYTF	TGTGCCAGCGGACGGCGAAGTGGCTACACCTTC	-	TRBJ1-2	TRBV19	few
CASTLLGRVVTGELFF	TGTGCCAGCACTCTCCTTGGCAGGGTTGTCACCGGGGAGCTGTTTTTT	-	TRBJ2-2	TRBV6-5	few
CASSVVLNYGYTF	TGTGCCAGCAGTGTGGTCCTAAACTATGGCTACACCTTC	-	TRBJ1-2	TRBV28	-
CASIPRGQGEAFF	TGTGCCAGCATACCTAGAGGGCAGGGGGAAGCTTTCTTT	-	TRBJ1-1	TRBV6-5	few
CATSRAPAGRPDEKLFF	TGTGCCACCAGCAGAGCCCCCGCGGGTCGACCGGATGAAAAACTGTTTTTT	-	TRBJ1-4	TRBV15	few
CASSYIRRAPSSTDTQYF	TGTGCCAGCAGTTATATACGGCGGGCGCCGTCAAGCACAGATACGCAGTATTTT	-	TRBJ2-3	TRBV6-2/TRBV6-3	-
CASSVTGTLGGEQYF	TGCGCCAGCAGCGTCACCGGGACACTCGGCGGTGAGCAGTACTTC	-	TRBJ2-7	TRBV5-1	-
CASSQRDRGQETQYF	TGTGCCAGCAGCCAGAGGGACAGGGGTCAAGAGACCCAGTACTTC	TRBD1	TRBJ2-5	TRBV3-1	-
CAISDTGGREQYF	TGTGCCATCAGTGACACAGGGGGCCGCGAGCAGTACTTC	TRBD1	TRBJ2-7	TRBV10-3	-
CASSQGFPQYF	TGTGCCAGCTCCCAGGGGTTTCCGCAGTATTTT	-	TRBJ2-3	TRBV7-2	-
CAISDRGLGYNEQFF	TGTGCCATCAGTGATCGGGGGCTTGGATACAATGAGCAGTTCTTC	-	TRBJ2-1	TRBV10-3	-
CSVGQSGDRTGGGFF	TGCAGCGTTGGGCAAAGCGGGGACCGAACGGGGGGCGGATTCTTC	-	TRBJ2-1	TRBV29-1	-
CASSQVSGRNEKLFF	TGCGCCAGCAGCCAAGTTTCTGGGAGGAATGAAAAACTGTTTTTT	-	TRBJ1-4	TRBV4-1	few
CASNPPGLAGGSYNEQFF	TGTGCCAGCAATCCCCCGGGACTAGCGGGGGGATCCTACAATGAGCAGTTCTTC	TRBD2	TRBJ2-1	TRBV6-2/TRBV6-3	few
CSVEGGHQNTEAFF	TGCAGCGTTGAAGGAGGGCACCAGAACACTGAAGCTTTCTTT	-	TRBJ1-1	TRBV29-1	-
CASRSDSNQPQHF	TGTGCCAGCCGCTCAGATAGCAATCAGCCCCAGCATTTT	-	TRBJ1-5	TRBV28	-
CASSWTVDNQPQHF	TGTGCCAGCAGCTGGACGGTCGACAATCAGCCCCAGCATTTT	-	TRBJ1-5	TRBV7-2	few
CASGRDSSYEQYF	TGTGCCAGCGGAAGGGACAGCTCCTACGAGCAGTACTTC	TRBD1	TRBJ2-7	TRBV3-1	-
CASSATGGIAYEQYF	TGTGCCAGCAGCGCGACAGGAGGGATAGCCTACGAGCAGTACTTC	-	TRBJ2-7	TRBV7-8	few
CASSRASGADTQYF	TGTGCCAGCAGCAGAGCGTCTGGGGCAGATACGCAGTATTTT	-	TRBJ2-3	TRBV11-1	-
CASHRRDGYNEQFF	TGTGCCAGCCATCGAAGAGACGGGTACAATGAGCAGTTCTTC	-	TRBJ2-1	TRBV28	few
CASWDGTHLNEQYF	TGTGCCAGCTGGGACGGGACCCACCTAAACGAGCAGTACTTC	-	TRBJ2-7	TRBV6-5	-
CSVYPPLGGGYTF	TGCAGCGTTTATCCGCCCTTGGGGGGAGGCTACACCTTC	-	TRBJ1-2	TRBV29-1	few
CASSLRADEQYF	TGCGCCAGCAGCTTGAGGGCCGACGAGCAGTACTTC	-	TRBJ2-7	TRBV5-1	-
CSVGTGIVDTQYF	TGCAGCGTCGGAACAGGGATAGTAGATACGCAGTATTTT	-	TRBJ2-3	TRBV29-1	-
CSVCPIEETQYF	TGCAGCGTTTGTCCAATAGAAGAGACCCAGTACTTC	-	TRBJ2-5	TRBV29-1	few
CASSLEDNNSPLHF	TGTGCCAGCAGCTTAGAGGATAATAATTCACCCCTCCACTTT	-	TRBJ1-6	TRBV7-6	-
CSVEVEGAGTGELFF	TGCAGCGTTGAAGTGGAGGGGGCTGGCACCGGGGAGCTGTTTTTT	-	TRBJ2-2	TRBV29-1	few
CSARVSSGGSSYNEQFF	TGCAGTGCTAGAGTATCTAGCGGGGGGAGCTCCTACAATGAGCAGTTCTTC	TRBD2	TRBJ2-1	TRBV20-1	-
CAWTGTYSYEQYF	TGTGCCTGGACTGGGACTTACTCCTACGAGCAGTACTTC	-	TRBJ2-7	TRBV30	few